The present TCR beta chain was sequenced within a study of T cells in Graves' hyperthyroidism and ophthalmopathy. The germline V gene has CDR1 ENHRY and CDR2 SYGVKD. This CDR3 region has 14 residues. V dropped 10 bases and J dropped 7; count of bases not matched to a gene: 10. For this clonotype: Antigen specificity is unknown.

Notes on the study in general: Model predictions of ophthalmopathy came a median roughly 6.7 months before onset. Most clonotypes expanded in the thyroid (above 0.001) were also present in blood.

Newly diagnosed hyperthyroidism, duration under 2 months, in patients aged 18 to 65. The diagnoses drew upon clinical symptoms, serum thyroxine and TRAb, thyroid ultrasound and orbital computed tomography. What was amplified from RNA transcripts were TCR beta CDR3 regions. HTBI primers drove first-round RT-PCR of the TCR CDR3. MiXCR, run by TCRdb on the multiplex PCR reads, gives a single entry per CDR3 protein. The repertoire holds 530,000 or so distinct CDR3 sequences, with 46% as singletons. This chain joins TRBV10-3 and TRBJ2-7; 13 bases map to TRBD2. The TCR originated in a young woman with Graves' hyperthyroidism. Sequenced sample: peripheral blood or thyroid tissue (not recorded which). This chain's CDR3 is CATLGLAGRREQYF. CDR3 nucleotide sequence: TGTGCCACCCTGGGACTAGCGGGAAGGCGGGAGCAGTACTTC.